This TCR beta chain was found in a study of cytomegalovirus exposure and HLA in healthy donors. Study observations and caveats: Later on, a genetic analysis was performed. It linked a missense variant in DCLRE1C with V- and J-gene trimming of TCR beta.

As for this clone: Its matching antigen is unknown.

Looked up from germline, CDR1 is SGHAT and CDR2 is FQDESV (reference sequence). This CDR3 region has 14 residues. Trimming removed 3 bases at V and 1 base at J, with 8 bases between. Use of 60 Vbeta and 13 Jbeta primers characterized the PCR. Profiled with immunoSEQ multiplex PCR; TCRdb holds only in-frame clones, not every one. Of over 150,000 clones in the sample, over 70% were seen once. The sequenced sample consisted of PBMCs. The clonotype comes from a woman aged 45-60 years in good health and CMV-seropositive. This chain joins TRBV11-1 and TRBJ2-3, with D maybe TRBD1 (5 bases). The CDR3 reads CASSLQGGTDTQYF. The DNA for the CDR3 is TGTGCCAGCAGCTTGCAGGGCGGCACAGATACGCAGTATTTT.